The 12 T cell receptor beta chains given below trace back to one sample, sequenced in a study of cytomegalovirus exposure and HLA in healthy donors. Vbeta (60) and Jbeta (13) primers were used in the PCR. Assay used: immunoSEQ multiplex PCR; TCRdb lists only in-frame clones, some missing. The sample yields some 210,000 clones, approximately 82% seen once. The sample comprised PBMCs. Receptors originate from a male donor in good health and CMV-seronegative.

This chain links TRBV5-1 with TRBJ2-5; 14 bases match TRBD2. V lost 4 bases and J lost 5; bases outside the gene matches: 4. CDR1 is SGHRS and CDR2 is YFSETQ in the germline V gene. This CDR3 spans 15 amino acids. The CDR3 nucleotides read TGCGCCAGCAGCCAAAGACTAGCGGGAGGGGAGACCCAGTACTTC. Its protein is CASSQRLAGGETQYF.

The chain has TRBV2 and TRBJ1-1, with 11 bases matching TRBD1. The CDR3 sequence is 14 residues long. V was clipped by 5 bases and J by 5 bases; unmatched bases: 4. The germline CDR1 and CDR2 sequences are SNHLY and FYNNEI. The CDR3 region is CASSPGTGGTEAFF. In DNA form, the CDR3 reads TGTGCCAGCAGTCCAGGGACAGGGGGGACTGAAGCTTTCTTT.

The sample holds a few counts of this clone. The chain employs TRBV19 and TRBJ1-1, with D tentatively TRBD1 (5 bases). CDR1 and CDR2 (germline): LNHDA, SQIVND (reference sequence). Trimming took 11 bases from V and 2 from J, leaving 18 bases between them. The CDR3 extends over 14 amino acids. The CDR3 is CASPPGGENTEAFF. The CDR3 coding sequence is TGTGCCTCACCGCCCGGGGGGGAAAACACTGAAGCTTTCTTT.

V is TRBV4-1 and J is TRBJ2-1, with TRBD1 identical over 8 bases. The CDR3 is 15 residues long. The germline gives CDR1 MGHRA, CDR2 YSYEKL. Trimming cost V 4 bases and J 6 bases; bases outside gene matches: 8. The CDR3 DNA is TGCGCCAGCAGCCGGACCGGACAGGGAACCAATGAGCAGTTCTTC. Translated, it gives CASSRTGQGTNEQFF.

The rearrangement uses TRBV7-9 and TRBJ2-7; D unresolved. Per germline, CDR1 SEHNR and CDR2 FQNEAQ (reference sequence). This CDR3 has 14 amino acids. V was shortened by 2 bases and J by 4 bases, with 12 bases between the two germline ends. CDR3 sequence: CASSLTQKPYEQYF. CDR3 nucleotide sequence: TGTGCCAGCAGCTTAACACAGAAACCTTACGAGCAGTACTTC.

Here the CDR3 DNA reads TGTGCCAGTAGTTCCCGGGACAGGGGGCCGGACACTGAAGCTTTCTTT. Translating it yields CASSSRDRGPDTEAFF. This chain uses TRBV19 with TRBJ1-1; 12 bases are a match to TRBD1. Germline V gene lookup returns CDR1 LNHDA and CDR2 SQIVND (reference sequence). There are 16 residues in the CDR3. With 5 bases clipped from V and 3 bases from J, the junction kept 7 bases outside the gene matches.

Here the CDR3 DNA reads TGCGCCAGCAGCCAAGTCGTGCTAGCGGGAGCAAGTGAGCAGTACTTC. Its protein product is CASSQVVLAGASEQYF. The rearrangement joins TRBV4-1 to TRBJ2-7; 10 bases align to TRBD2. Germline-derived CDR1 and CDR2 are MGHRA and YSYEKL. The CDR3 spans 16 residues. Germline trimming cut 1 base from V and 7 bases from J; bases unmatched to any gene: 10.

The chain carries TRBV6-1 and TRBJ2-2, with TRBD1 matching 11 bases. The CDR3 loop spans 15 amino acids. Germline CDR1 MNHNS, CDR2 SASEGT. V shed 10 bases and J 4 bases; nucleotides not matched to a gene: 8. CDR3 residues: CATRGQGVFTGELFF. The CDR3 DNA is TGTGCCACCAGGGGACAGGGGGTTTTCACCGGGGAGCTGTTTTTT.

The J gene is TRBJ2-7, the V gene TRBV5-1; 13 bases are shared with TRBD2. CDR1 is SGHRS and CDR2 is YFSETQ in the germline V gene. The CDR3 extends over 16 amino acids. V lost 4 bases to trimming and J lost 5 bases; unmatched junction nucleotides: 9. The CDR3 DNA reads TGCGCCAGCAGCCCAGAGACTAGCGGGAGGCCCCACGAGCAGTACTTC. Translated, it gives CASSPETSGRPHEQYF.

CDR3 DNA: TGCGCCAGCAGCTTGGACAGGGGTTCGACCCAGTACTTC. Translated, it gives CASSLDRGSTQYF. V usage is TRBV5-1 and J usage is TRBJ2-5; 7 nucleotides match TRBD1. The V and J ends lost 0 bases and 7 bases, in that order; junction bases with no gene match: 3. The CDR3 loop spans 13 amino acids. Looked up from germline, CDR1 is SGHRS and CDR2 is YFSETQ.

The V and J genes are TRBV9 and TRBJ2-5; 14 bases fit TRBD2. The CDR3 loop spans 15 amino acids. V trimming: 4 bases; J trimming: 4 bases; junction bases outside the gene matches: 3. Germline V gene sequence: CDR1 SGDLS, CDR2 YYNGEE. The CDR3 region is CASSRTSGRSETQYF. The DNA of the CDR3 is TGTGCCAGCAGCAGGACTAGCGGGAGGTCAGAGACCCAGTACTTC.

This clone showed up just a few times. The chain combines TRBV30 with TRBJ2-5; 9 nucleotides match TRBD1. The CDR3 contains 15 residues. Losses at the gene ends were 0 bases for V and 2 bases for J; bases not matched to a gene: 4. CDR1 GTSNPN and CDR2 SVGIG come from the germline V gene (reference sequence). The CDR3 DNA follows: TGTGCCTGGAGTGTAGGGACAGGGAAACAAGAGACCCAGTACTTC. Residues: CAWSVGTGKQETQYF.